This TCR beta chain is from a study of T cells after yellow fever vaccination. Study-wide results and limits: Clones from primary vaccination mostly reappeared after the booster (around 96% CD4, under 90% CD8). Sorted repertoires could include abundant contaminating clonotypes from bulk cells.

The CDR3 extends over 14 amino acids. Trimming cost V 6 bases and J 1 base; bases outside gene matches: 6. CDR1 is DFQATT, CDR2 SNEGSKA, per germline (reference sequence). They built TCR cDNA with 5'RACE template switching, a step that put in a universal primer site and UMIs. A single record per CDR3 protein comes from TCRdb applying MiXCR to the 5' RACE reads. The sample contains roughly 520,000 distinct CDR3 sequences, 20% to 25% of which appear only once. On this clonotype itself: Antigen unknown.

This chain links TRBV20-1 with TRBJ1-1; the match to TRBD1 covers 9 bases. This specimen was PBMCs, taken about 20 days after the first yellow fever vaccination. The TCR originated in a man younger than 35 who received the YFV17D yellow fever vaccine. The CDR3: CSAMTGGANTEAFF. The CDR3 coding sequence is TGCAGTGCGATGACAGGGGGAGCGAACACTGAAGCTTTCTTT.